This T cell receptor beta chain is drawn from a study of T cells after posttransplantation cyclophosphamide. Regarding the study as a whole: Later post-transplant blood repertoires were often dominated by donor CD8+ memory clones. Blood and skin or GI T cell repertoires showed limited TRB overlap. Recipient CMV seropositivity and CMV reactivation strongly tracked TRB clonality.

This clone is a singleton in its sample. Antigen unknown. Assay: immunoSEQ multiplex PCR; the TCRdb copy retains only in-frame clones and omits some. The table records about 28,000 clones, 80% to 90% of them present only once. This TCR was sampled from a man aged 50 to 60. What was sequenced was PBMCs.

The CDR3 DNA reads TGTGCCAGCAGCTTCCTACTAGGGTCCGCGCACGAGCAGTACTTC. Translation: CASSFLLGSAHEQYF. The chain has TRBV7-9 and TRBJ2-7; D is possibly TRBD2 (5 bases). This CDR3 region has 15 residues. The ends were cut back, 3 bases at V and 5 bases at J, with 17 bases in the middle. CDR1 and CDR2 from the germline V gene are SEHNR and FQNEAQ (reference sequence).